A selection of T cell receptor beta chains follows, all from one sample in a study of blood T cell repertoires in COVID-19. Produced via immunoSEQ multiplex PCR; TCRdb's table is partial and in-frame only. The repertoire includes more than 85,000 clones, more than 90% of them detected once, and around 1.6% sits in the top ten. Source material: peripheral blood. Every receptor here comes from a man aged 55 to 70 with acute or convalescent COVID-19. CDR3s include the opening cysteine and the closing phenylalanine or tryptophan. Fields, in order: J gene, D gene, V gene, clone size, CDR3 DNA, CDR3 protein. D genes are given only for firm matches. Size is omitted from some rows. Given values are once, few, many or a class for expanded clones.

TRBJ2-2 | TRBD1 | TRBV9 | - | TGTGCCAGCAGCGTTGGACAGGGGACCGGGGAGCTGTTTTTT | CASSVGQGTGELFF
TRBJ2-5 | TRBD1 | TRBV6-6 | once | TGTGCCAGCGGCTCGACAGGGGGCCAAGAGACCCAGTACTTC | CASGSTGGQETQYF
TRBJ2-7 | - | TRBV7-2 | - | TGTGCCAGCAGCTTAGACCCGGGTAGCAACGAGCAATACTTC | CASSLDPGSNEQYF
TRBJ1-2 | - | TRBV4-1 | - | TGCGCCAGCAGCCAACCCGGGTCCCACTATGGCTACACCTTC | CASSQPGSHYGYTF
TRBJ2-1 | TRBD2 | TRBV4-3 | - | TGCGCCAGCAGCCGAACAGCGGGAGGAGGGCATGAGCAGTTCTTC | CASSRTAGGGHEQFF
TRBJ1-1 | TRBD1 | TRBV10-1 | - | TGCGCCAGCAGTGACGGACAGGGGGCTCTGAGCACTGAAGCTTTCTTT | CASSDGQGALSTEAFF
TRBJ2-7 | - | TRBV4-3 | - | TGCGCCAGCAGCCAAGATTTGGCGACAGGGACTCGGGAGCAGTACTTC | CASSQDLATGTREQYF
TRBJ1-2 | - | TRBV6-1 | - | TGTGCCAGCAGTGAATTGCAGTCAAACTATGGCTACACCTTC | CASSELQSNYGYTF
TRBJ2-7 | TRBD1 | TRBV5-1 | - | TGCGCCAGCAGCTTCCTACAGGGGCCCGCCTACGAGCAGTACTTC | CASSFLQGPAYEQYF
TRBJ1-2 | - | TRBV7-9 | - | TGTGCCAGCACCTCCTTAGCGGGATCGGACGGCTACACCTTC | CASTSLAGSDGYTF
TRBJ2-7 | TRBD2 | TRBV5-1 | - | TGCGCCAGCAGATCGGGACTAGCGGGATCTGGCTACGAGCAGTACTTC | CASRSGLAGSGYEQYF
TRBJ2-2 | - | TRBV29-1 | - | TGCAGCGTTTTACGGGGGATCAACACCGGGGAGCTGTTTTTT | CSVLRGINTGELFF
TRBJ1-5 | - | TRBV19 | - | TGTGCCAGTAGTATTACGTCAGGTGACTATAGCAATCAGCCCCAGCATTTT | CASSITSGDYSNQPQHF
TRBJ1-1 | - | TRBV5-4 | - | TGTGCCAGCAGCCGACCGGGAGGGAGGACTGAAGCTTTCTTT | CASSRPGGRTEAFF
TRBJ1-1 | - | TRBV12-5 | - | TGTGCTAGTGGTTTGGGTCCATCAGGGATTACTGAAGCTTTCTTT | CASGLGPSGITEAFF
TRBJ1-3 | - | TRBV6-5 | - | TGTGCCAGCAGTCGGGCAGGGACTGGAAACACCATATATTTT | CASSRAGTGNTIYF
TRBJ2-1 | - | TRBV7-6 | - | TGTGCCAGCAGCTTAGAGAACGCCAGGGGTAATGAGCAGTTCTTC | CASSLENARGNEQFF
TRBJ2-1 | TRBD2 | TRBV4-3 | - | TGCGCCAGCAGCCCAGGACTAGCCAGCAATGAGCAGTTCTTC | CASSPGLASNEQFF
TRBJ1-1 | - | TRBV9 | once | TGTGCCAGCAGCGCCAATCCGAACACTGAAGCTTTCTTT | CASSANPNTEAFF
TRBJ2-1 | TRBD2 | TRBV6-2/TRBV6-3 | - | TGTGCCAGCAGTCACCAACCGCAACTAGCGGCCTACAATGAGCAGTTCTTC | CASSHQPQLAAYNEQFF
TRBJ1-5 | - | TRBV19 | - | TGTGCCAGTACCATGAGAGGCGGTAGCAATCAGCCCCAGCATTTT | CASTMRGGSNQPQHF
TRBJ2-3 | TRBD1 | TRBV5-1 | - | TGCGCCAGCAGCTTGGACAGGGGGGACTCAGATACGCAGTATTTT | CASSLDRGDSDTQYF
TRBJ1-2 | - | TRBV6-5 | - | TGTGCCAGCAAGACAGTCGATGGCTACACCTTC | CASKTVDGYTF
TRBJ2-2 | - | TRBV12-3/TRBV12-4 | few | TGTGCCAGCAGTTGGAGCACCGGGGAGCTGTTTTTT | CASSWSTGELFF
TRBJ2-3 | TRBD2 | TRBV11-3 | - | TGTGCCAGCAGCTTGGGTAGCGGGGTCACAGATACGCAGTATTTT | CASSLGSGVTDTQYF
TRBJ2-3 | TRBD2 | TRBV19 | - | TGTGCCAGTAGTACCCAAGCGGGAGCGGCAGATACGCAGTATTTT | CASSTQAGAADTQYF
TRBJ2-7 | - | TRBV5-6 | - | TGTGCCAGCAAAAGGAGTCCTAGCGTACGCGAGCAGTACTTC | CASKRSPSVREQYF
TRBJ1-2 | - | TRBV6-2/TRBV6-3 | - | TGTGCCAGCAGTTACTCGAGAGAGGCACCCGGCTTC | CASSYSREAPGF
TRBJ1-2 | - | TRBV4-2 | - | TGTGCCAGCAGCCAAGATTTCGAACTTTCTAACTATGGCTACACCTTC | CASSQDFELSNYGYTF
TRBJ2-2 | - | TRBV19 | - | TGTGCCAGTAGTATGAGCCTCCTAGGCACCGGGGAGCTGTTTTTT | CASSMSLLGTGELFF
TRBJ1-1 | - | TRBV18 | - | TGTGCCAGCTCGCTCATTGGGGCGGATAGAGACACTGAAGCTTTCTTT | CASSLIGADRDTEAFF
TRBJ2-5 | TRBD2 | TRBV3-1/TRBV3-2 | - | TGTGCCAGCAGCTCACAGACTAGCGGGGGGGAGACCCAGTACTTC | CASSSQTSGGETQYF
TRBJ2-7 | TRBD2 | TRBV25-1 | - | TGTGCCAGCAGTGAAGGGACTAGCGGGGACGAGCAGTACTTC | CASSEGTSGDEQYF
TRBJ1-4 | - | TRBV10-1 | - | TGCCCCCGCAGTGGCCCCGGGGGGGGGTTGCAGGAAAAACTGTTTTTT | CPRSGPGGGLQEKLFF
TRBJ2-7 | - | TRBV4-2 | few | TGTGCCAGCAGCCAAGATAGGGAGGCCCCTTCCTACGAGCAGTACTTC | CASSQDREAPSYEQYF
TRBJ2-1 | - | TRBV14 | - | TGTGCCAGCAGCCAAGATTATGTAATTAGCTTAGCTGAGGACAATGAGCAGTTCTTC | CASSQDYVISLAEDNEQFF
TRBJ2-7 | - | TRBV6-6 | - | TGTGCCAGCACCCCGCCAGGTTCAGCCTACGAGCAGTACTTC | CASTPPGSAYEQYF
TRBJ1-2 | - | TRBV7-9 | - | TGTGCCAGCAGCCCATTTTGGGCAGATCGAGCTAACTATGGCTACACCTTC | CASSPFWADRANYGYTF
TRBJ1-3 | - | TRBV7-6 | - | TGTGCCAGCAGCTTAGTACAGGGAAGGGGCGGAAACACCATATATTTT | CASSLVQGRGGNTIYF
TRBJ2-7 | TRBD2 | TRBV4-2 | - | TGTGCCAGCAGCCAAGACCCGGGGCTAGCGGGCGTCGAGCAGTACTTC | CASSQDPGLAGVEQYF
TRBJ2-7 | TRBD2 | TRBV28 | once | TGTGCCAGCAGTCGGAAGGGGACTAGCTTTCTCCACGAGCAGTACTTC | CASSRKGTSFLHEQYF
TRBJ1-4 | - | TRBV12-5 | - | TGTGCTAGTGGTTTTAGTGCAACTAATGAAAAACTGTTTTTT | CASGFSATNEKLFF